The rows below give T cell receptor beta chains drawn from one sample of a study of blood T cell repertoires in COVID-19. Some clones are missing from TCRdb's copy, which holds only in-frame ones; the method was immunoSEQ multiplex PCR. Of more than 300,000 clones listed, under 95% were seen once; the top ten hold 2.5% to 4%. The source material was peripheral blood. The receptors stem from a woman aged 18 to 35 who had recovered from COVID-19. The CDR3 runs from the conserved cysteine through the conserved F or W. The D gene is left open where the match is weak. The listing skips clone size in some rows; elsewhere it reads once, few, many or a size class.

>TRBV21-1|TRBJ2-5|.|once
TGTGCCAGCAGCAAAGCGCTGTACGGGAGTGGACAAGAGACCCAGTACTTC
CASSKALYGSGQETQYF
>TRBV14|TRBJ1-2|TRBD1|.
TGTGCCAGCAGCCAAGCCGGGACAGGGGCCTCCTATGGCTACACCTTC
CASSQAGTGASYGYTF
>TRBV27|TRBJ2-3|TRBD2|once
TGTGCCAGCACCCTAAGGTATAGCGGGAGGGCCCGCCCACGAAGCACAGATACGCAGTATTTT
CASTLRYSGRARPRSTDTQYF
>TRBV9|TRBJ2-1|.|.
TGTGCCAGCAGCGTAGGAGGGAACTCCTACAATGAGCAGTTCTTC
CASSVGGNSYNEQFF
>TRBV29-1|TRBJ1-1|.|.
TGCAGCGTTGAGTTTATCATCGCGGGGTGGAACACTGAAGCTTTCTTT
CSVEFIIAGWNTEAFF
>TRBV27|TRBJ1-2|TRBD1|.
TGTGCCAGCAGTTTTAGAAACAGGGGTCACTATGGCTACACCTTC
CASSFRNRGHYGYTF
>TRBV10-2|TRBJ1-6|.|.
TGCGCCAGCAGGACCTCTTCCGGGACACGAAATTCACCCCTCCACTTT
CASRTSSGTRNSPLHF
>TRBV12-3/TRBV12-4|TRBJ1-2|TRBD1|.
TGTGCCAGCAGTTCTGGGACAGGGCAGGGCTACACCTTC
CASSSGTGQGYTF
>TRBV24-1|TRBJ1-5|TRBD1|.
TGTGCCACCAGTGATGACAGGGCCGATCAGCCCCAGCATTTT
CATSDDRADQPQHF
>TRBV2|TRBJ2-3|.|.
TGTGCCAGCAGGGTAACGCGAGGAACAGATACGCAGTATTTT
CASRVTRGTDTQYF
>TRBV9|TRBJ1-2|TRBD1|.
TGTGCCAGCAGCGGACAGGGGGCGCAGGACTATGGCTACACCTTC
CASSGQGAQDYGYTF
>TRBV19|TRBJ2-2|TRBD2|.
TGTGCCAGTAGGGTAGCGGGAGCGAACACCGGGGAGCTGTTTTTT
CASRVAGANTGELFF
>TRBV3-1/TRBV3-2|TRBJ2-1|TRBD2|.
TGTGCCAGCAGCTACGGACTAGCGGAATACAATGAGCAGTTCTTC
CASSYGLAEYNEQFF
>TRBV7-9|TRBJ1-2|TRBD1|.
TGTGCCAGCAGCTTTCAGGGACAGGGATATTATGGCTACACCTTC
CASSFQGQGYYGYTF